These T cell receptor beta chains were read from a single sample in a study of control samples from healthy donors and cancer patients. Data came from immunoSEQ multiplex PCR; TCRdb stores just in-frame clones and leaves some out. The top ten hold approximately 8% of the sample, which has 130,000 or so clones, roughly 89% seen once. Material: PBMCs. The receptors stem from a man in his fifties with head and neck cancer. CDR3s include the opening cysteine and the closing phenylalanine or tryptophan. Each record gives: CDR3 protein, CDR3 DNA, D gene, clone size, CDR3 length, V gene, J gene. The D gene is left open where the match is weak. A row's size may be missing; if present it is once, few, many or a size class.

CDR3: CASTGNSYEQYF
DNA: TGTGCCAGCACAGGCAACTCCTACGAGCAGTACTTC
D: .
size: .
length: 12
V: TRBV6-5
J: TRBJ2-7

CDR3: CSASRQLSNQPQHF
DNA: TGCAGTGCTAGTCGCCAGTTGAGCAATCAGCCCCAGCATTTT
D: .
size: .
length: 14
V: TRBV20-1
J: TRBJ1-5

CDR3: CASSPGLMNEKLFF
DNA: TGTGCCAGCAGCCCCGGACTGATGAATGAAAAACTGTTTTTT
D: .
size: .
length: 14
V: TRBV11-2
J: TRBJ1-4

CDR3: CAISESQRGAQYEQFF
DNA: TGTGCCATCAGTGAGTCCCAGCGGGGGGCTCAGTATGAGCAGTTCTTC
D: TRBD2
size: once
length: 16
V: TRBV10-3
J: TRBJ2-1

CDR3: CASSLEGLAGYEQYF
DNA: TGCGCCAGCAGCCTCGAGGGACTAGCGGGGTACGAGCAGTACTTC
D: TRBD2
size: .
length: 15
V: TRBV4-1
J: TRBJ2-7

CDR3: CASSLENYGYTF
DNA: TGTGCCAGCAGCCTCGAGAATTATGGCTACACCTTC
D: .
size: .
length: 12
V: TRBV3-1/TRBV3-2
J: TRBJ1-2

CDR3: CATSRDPYNEQFF
DNA: TGTGCCACCAGCAGAGATCCCTACAATGAGCAGTTCTTC
D: .
size: .
length: 13
V: TRBV15
J: TRBJ2-1

CDR3: CALLDRGDGYTF
DNA: TGTGCCCTTCTCGACAGGGGCGATGGCTACACCTTC
D: TRBD1
size: .
length: 12
V: TRBV28
J: TRBJ1-2

CDR3: CASSQFRKYSNQPQHF
DNA: TGCGCCAGCAGTCAATTCCGGAAATATAGCAATCAGCCCCAGCATTTT
D: .
size: .
length: 16
V: TRBV23-1
J: TRBJ1-5

CDR3: CASGAGGLDTDTQYF
DNA: TGTGCTAGTGGCGCCGGGGGACTAGATACAGATACGCAGTATTTT
D: TRBD2
size: once
length: 15
V: TRBV12-5
J: TRBJ2-3

CDR3: CAWSVRWDDNSPLHF
DNA: TGTGCCTGGAGTGTACGATGGGATGATAATTCACCCCTCCACTTT
D: .
size: once
length: 15
V: TRBV30
J: TRBJ1-6

CDR3: CASSYRDNTDTQYF
DNA: TGCGCCAGCAGCTATCGGGACAACACAGATACGCAGTATTTT
D: .
size: .
length: 14
V: TRBV5-1
J: TRBJ2-3

CDR3: CASSPRLNTDTQYF
DNA: TGTGCCAGCAGCCCGCGACTTAACACAGATACGCAGTATTTT
D: .
size: .
length: 14
V: TRBV11-2
J: TRBJ2-3

CDR3: CASSLTQQGYTF
DNA: TGCGCCAGCAGCTTGACACAGCAGGGCTACACCTTC
D: .
size: .
length: 12
V: TRBV5-1
J: TRBJ1-2

CDR3: CASSQVGFRDTQYF
DNA: TGCGCCAGCAGCCAAGTTGGGTTTAGAGATACGCAGTATTTT
D: .
size: .
length: 14
V: TRBV4-1
J: TRBJ2-3

CDR3: CASSRLGTSGRGWYNEQFF
DNA: TGTGCCAGCAGCCGCCTGGGGACTAGCGGGAGGGGGTGGTACAATGAGCAGTTCTTC
D: TRBD2
size: once
length: 19
V: TRBV11-2
J: TRBJ2-1

CDR3: CASSLEAGRETQYF
DNA: TGTGCCAGCAGCTTAGAGGCAGGGCGAGAGACCCAGTACTTC
D: .
size: .
length: 14
V: TRBV7-9
J: TRBJ2-5

CDR3: CAWLGRTNNSPLHF
DNA: TGTGCCTGGCTCGGGAGGACCAATAATTCACCCCTCCACTTT
D: .
size: .
length: 14
V: TRBV30
J: TRBJ1-6

CDR3: CASSLADPYEQYF
DNA: TGTGCCAGCAGCTTAGCTGATCCCTACGAGCAGTACTTC
D: .
size: .
length: 13
V: TRBV7-9
J: TRBJ2-7

CDR3: CASSGGTRRTGELFF
DNA: TGTGCCAGCAGCGGCGGGACTCGGAGGACCGGGGAGCTGTTTTTT
D: .
size: .
length: 15
V: TRBV5-8
J: TRBJ2-2

CDR3: CASSQGPVGTDTQYF
DNA: TGTGCCAGCAGCCAAGGTCCGGTGGGCACAGATACGCAGTATTTT
D: .
size: .
length: 15
V: TRBV3-1/TRBV3-2
J: TRBJ2-3

CDR3: CASRTGVGSPLHF
DNA: TGTGCCAGTCGGACAGGGGTAGGCTCACCCCTCCACTTT
D: TRBD1
size: .
length: 13
V: TRBV19
J: TRBJ1-6

CDR3: CASSLEVGSYGYTF
DNA: TGTGCCAGCAGTTTAGAGGTCGGTAGCTATGGCTACACCTTC
D: .
size: .
length: 14
V: TRBV28
J: TRBJ1-2

CDR3: CASSQATGPRETQYF
DNA: TGTGCCAGCAGCCAAGCTACCGGGCCAAGGGAGACCCAGTACTTC
D: .
size: .
length: 15
V: TRBV3-1/TRBV3-2
J: TRBJ2-5

CDR3: CASYSPGQGNSPLHF
DNA: TGTGCCAGCTACTCCCCGGGCCAGGGGAATTCACCCCTCCACTTT
D: .
size: .
length: 15
V: TRBV28
J: TRBJ1-6

CDR3: CASSSRGPYNEQFF
DNA: TGTGCCAGCAGCTCTCGGGGGCCCTACAATGAGCAGTTCTTC
D: .
size: .
length: 14
V: TRBV7-9
J: TRBJ2-1

CDR3: CASSLLSGSPYNEQFF
DNA: TGTGCCAGCAGCCTATTGAGCGGGAGCCCCTACAATGAGCAGTTCTTC
D: TRBD2
size: .
length: 16
V: TRBV7-9
J: TRBJ2-1

CDR3: CASSVAQGRGETQYF
DNA: TGTGCCAGCAGCGTAGCCCAGGGGCGAGGGGAGACCCAGTACTTC
D: .
size: .
length: 15
V: TRBV9
J: TRBJ2-5

CDR3: CASSPPGTASNYGYTF
DNA: TGTGCCAGCTCACCACCGGGGACAGCCTCTAACTATGGCTACACCTTC
D: TRBD1
size: .
length: 16
V: TRBV18
J: TRBJ1-2

CDR3: CASSLVGGSDTQYF
DNA: TGCGCCAGCAGCTTGGTGGGGGGCTCAGATACGCAGTATTTT
D: .
size: .
length: 14
V: TRBV5-1
J: TRBJ2-3

CDR3: CASSSRQGIIYF
DNA: TGTGCCAGTAGTTCTCGACAGGGTATCATATACTTC
D: TRBD1
size: once
length: 12
V: TRBV19
J: TRBJ2-4

CDR3: CAWRQGEKLFF
DNA: TGTGCCTGGAGACAGGGAGAAAAACTGTTTTTT
D: .
size: .
length: 11
V: TRBV30
J: TRBJ1-4

CDR3: CASSLGTGDVNGYTF
DNA: TGCGCCAGCAGCTTAGGGACAGGGGACGTTAATGGCTACACCTTC
D: TRBD1
size: .
length: 15
V: TRBV5-1
J: TRBJ1-2